This T cell receptor beta chain is drawn from a study of blood T cells in healthy people across ages. Whole-study findings and limits: Shifts in expanded clonotypes may have been confounded by donor CMV status, which was unknown.

A second PCR, run for about 6 to 12 cycles, used a sample-barcoded 5' primer plus a J-beta primer mix. From each sample, at least 2.5 million paired-end reads containing CDR3 were obtained. TCRdb passed the 5' RACE reads through MiXCR, listing each CDR3 protein once. The profile shows 600,000 to 1,000,000 distinct CDR3 sequences, 20% to 25% of them singletons. Of note for this clonotype: Its antigen is undetermined.

Germline CDR1 LGHNA, CDR2 YSLEER. Germline trimming cut 4 bases from V and 5 bases from J; bases unmatched to any gene: 9. The CDR3 has 15 residues. Each donor was a healthy Caucasian individual from Russia, aged roughly 6 to 100. These data were likewise used in another study, on T cells of mothers and their children. That publication notes: In the second PCR, M1S primer introduced barcodes and 2-4 random bases.

Specimen: blood. The chain links TRBV4-3 to TRBJ2-7; 9 bases match TRBD1. The TCR was taken from a boy aged 5-17 years in good health. CDR3 sequence reads: CASSPWGDRENEQYF. The CDR3 DNA follows: TGCGCCAGCAGCCCGTGGGGGGACAGGGAAAACGAGCAGTACTTC.